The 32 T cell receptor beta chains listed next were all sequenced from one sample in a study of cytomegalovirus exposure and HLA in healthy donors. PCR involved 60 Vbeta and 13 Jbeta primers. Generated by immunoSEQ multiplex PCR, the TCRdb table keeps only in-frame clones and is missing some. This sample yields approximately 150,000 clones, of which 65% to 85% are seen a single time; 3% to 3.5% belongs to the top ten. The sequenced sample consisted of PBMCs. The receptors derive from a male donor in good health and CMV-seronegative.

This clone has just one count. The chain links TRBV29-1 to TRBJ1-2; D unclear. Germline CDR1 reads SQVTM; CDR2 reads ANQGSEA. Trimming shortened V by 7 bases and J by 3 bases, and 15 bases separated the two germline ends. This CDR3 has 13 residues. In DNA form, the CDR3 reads TGCAGCGCTCGGAGGGAGAAGGACTATGGCTACACCTTC. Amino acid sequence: CSARREKDYGYTF. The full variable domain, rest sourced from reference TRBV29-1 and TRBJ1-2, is SAVISQKPSRDICQRGTSLTIQCQVDSQVTMMFWYRQQPGQSLTLIATANQGSEATYESGFVIDKFPISRPNLTFSTLTVSNMSPEDSSIYLCSARREKDYGYTFGSGTRLTVV.

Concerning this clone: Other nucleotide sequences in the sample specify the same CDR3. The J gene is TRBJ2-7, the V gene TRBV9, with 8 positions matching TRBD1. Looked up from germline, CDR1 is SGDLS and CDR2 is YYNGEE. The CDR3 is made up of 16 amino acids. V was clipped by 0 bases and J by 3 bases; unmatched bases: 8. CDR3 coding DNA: TGTGCCAGCAGCGTAGGTTCCGGGACAGGAGACTACGAGCAGTACTTC. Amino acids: CASSVGSGTGDYEQYF.

This chain's CDR3 is CASSLGQAHEQYF. CDR3 coding DNA: TGTGCCAGCAGTCTTGGCCAGGCCCACGAGCAGTACTTC. The chain has TRBV25-1 and TRBJ2-7; D gene uncertain. CDR3 size: 13 residues. Germline assignment: CDR1 MGHDK and CDR2 SYGVNS. V was cut by 5 bases and J by 5 bases, with 13 bases left in between.

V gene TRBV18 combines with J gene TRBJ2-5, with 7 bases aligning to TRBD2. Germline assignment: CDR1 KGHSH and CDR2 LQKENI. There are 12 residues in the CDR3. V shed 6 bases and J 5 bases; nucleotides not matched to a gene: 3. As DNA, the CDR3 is TGTGCCAGCTCTCGGCGGGGGGAGACCCAGTACTTC. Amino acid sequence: CASSRRGETQYF.

CDR3 in amino acids: CASSLGSGQGNSPLHF. In nucleotides, the CDR3 is TGTGCCAGCAGCTTAGGCTCCGGACAGGGTAATTCACCCCTCCACTTT. The chain has TRBV7-9 and TRBJ1-6, with 8 nucleotides matching TRBD1. Germline lookup yields CDR1 SEHNR and CDR2 FQNEAQ (reference sequence). The CDR3 has 16 residues. The trim removed 1 base at V and 6 bases at J, leaving 5 bases unmatched.

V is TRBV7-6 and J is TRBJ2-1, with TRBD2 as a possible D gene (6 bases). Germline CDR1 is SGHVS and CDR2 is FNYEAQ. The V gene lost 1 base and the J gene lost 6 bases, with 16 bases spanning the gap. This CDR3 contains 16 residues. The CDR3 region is CASSLDAGQRFNEQFF. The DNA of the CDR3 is TGTGCCAGCAGCTTAGACGCGGGGCAGAGATTCAATGAGCAGTTCTTC.

DNA for the CDR3: TGTGCCAGCAGCTTGGATCCCCCCCCAGGGTATGGCTACACCTTC. This codes for CASSLDPPPGYGYTF. This chain uses TRBV5-4 with TRBJ1-2, with a possible D match to TRBD1 (5 bases). The CDR3 runs to 15 residues. CDR1 SGHNT and CDR2 YYREEE come from the germline V gene (reference sequence). Trimming took 0 bases from V and 5 from J, leaving 14 bases between them.

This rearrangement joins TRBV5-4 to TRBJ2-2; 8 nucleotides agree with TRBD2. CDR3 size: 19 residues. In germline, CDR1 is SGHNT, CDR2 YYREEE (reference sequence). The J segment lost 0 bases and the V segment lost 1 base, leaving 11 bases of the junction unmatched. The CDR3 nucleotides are TGTGCCAGCAGCTTGTTCTTCCTAGCGGGTAGCGCGAACACCGGGGAGCTGTTTTTT. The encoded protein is CASSLFFLAGSANTGELFF.

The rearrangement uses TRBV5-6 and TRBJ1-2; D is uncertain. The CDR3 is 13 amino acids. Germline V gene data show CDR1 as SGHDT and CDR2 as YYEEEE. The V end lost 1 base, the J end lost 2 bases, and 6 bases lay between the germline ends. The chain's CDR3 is CASSLNSNYGYTF. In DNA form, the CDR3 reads TGTGCCAGCAGCTTGAACTCCAACTATGGCTACACCTTC.

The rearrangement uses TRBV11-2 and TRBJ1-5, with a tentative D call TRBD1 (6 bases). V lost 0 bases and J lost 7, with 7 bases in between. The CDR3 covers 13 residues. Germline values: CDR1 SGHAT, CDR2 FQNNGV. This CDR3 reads CASSLETGQPQHF. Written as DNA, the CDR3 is TGTGCCAGCAGCTTAGAAACAGGGCAGCCCCAGCATTTT.

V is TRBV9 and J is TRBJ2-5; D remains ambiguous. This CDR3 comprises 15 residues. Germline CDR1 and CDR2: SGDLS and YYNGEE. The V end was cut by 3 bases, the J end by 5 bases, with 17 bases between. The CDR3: CASSALGSWRETQYF. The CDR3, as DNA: TGTGCCAGCAGCGCCCTCGGAAGTTGGCGGGAGACCCAGTACTTC.

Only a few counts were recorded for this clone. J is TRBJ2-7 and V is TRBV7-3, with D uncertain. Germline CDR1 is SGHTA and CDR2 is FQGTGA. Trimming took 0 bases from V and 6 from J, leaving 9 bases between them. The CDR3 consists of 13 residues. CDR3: CASSLTTFTEQYF. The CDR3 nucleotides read TGTGCCAGCAGCTTAACAACATTTACCGAGCAGTACTTC. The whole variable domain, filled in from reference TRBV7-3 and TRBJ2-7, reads GAGVSQTPSNKVTEKGKYVELRCDPISGHTALYWYRQSLGQGPEFLIYFQGTGAADDSGLPNDRFFAVRPEGSVSTLKIQRTERGDSAVYLCASSLTTFTEQYFGPGTRLTVT.

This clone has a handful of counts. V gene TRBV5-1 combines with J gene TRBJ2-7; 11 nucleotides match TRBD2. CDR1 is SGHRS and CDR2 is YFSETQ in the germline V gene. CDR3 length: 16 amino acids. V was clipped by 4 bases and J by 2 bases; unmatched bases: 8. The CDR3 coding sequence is TGCGCCAGCAGCCCATCTAGCGGGGGGCCTACCTACGAGCAGTACTTC. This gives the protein CASSPSSGGPTYEQYF.

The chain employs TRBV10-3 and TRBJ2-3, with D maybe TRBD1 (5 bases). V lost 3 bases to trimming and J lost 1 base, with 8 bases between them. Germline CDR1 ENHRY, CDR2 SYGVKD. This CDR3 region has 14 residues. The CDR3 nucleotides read TGTGCCATCAGTGACAGGGTCGGCACAGATACGCAGTATTTT. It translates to CAISDRVGTDTQYF.

The DNA of the CDR3 is TGTGCCAGCAGTGAAGAAACAGGCAGTAACGAGCAGTACTTC. It is translated as CASSEETGSNEQYF. The chain employs TRBV2 and TRBJ2-5; perhaps TRBD1 as D (5 bases). The J call may be in error: the DNA end matches TRBJ2-7 better. The V gene's germline CDR1 is SNHLY and CDR2 FYNNEI. This CDR3 is built from 14 residues.

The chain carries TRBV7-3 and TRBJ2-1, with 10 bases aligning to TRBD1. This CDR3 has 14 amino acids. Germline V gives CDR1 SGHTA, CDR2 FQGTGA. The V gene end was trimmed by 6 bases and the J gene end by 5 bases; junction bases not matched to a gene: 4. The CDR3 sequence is CASRGDRGNNEQFF. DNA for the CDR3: TGTGCCAGCAGGGGGGACAGGGGCAACAATGAGCAGTTCTTC.

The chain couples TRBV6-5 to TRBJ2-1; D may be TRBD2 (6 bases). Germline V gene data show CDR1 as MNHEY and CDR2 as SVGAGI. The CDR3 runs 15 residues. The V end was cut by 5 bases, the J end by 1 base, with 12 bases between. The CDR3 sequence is CASSQEAGSYNEQFF. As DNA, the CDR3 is TGTGCCAGCAGTCAGGAGGCGGGGTCCTACAATGAGCAGTTCTTC.

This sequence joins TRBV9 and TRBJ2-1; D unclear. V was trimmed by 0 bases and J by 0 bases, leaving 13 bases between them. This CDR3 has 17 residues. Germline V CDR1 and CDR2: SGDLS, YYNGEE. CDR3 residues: CASSVETIPSSYNEQFF. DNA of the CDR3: TGTGCCAGCAGCGTAGAAACAATCCCAAGCTCCTACAATGAGCAGTTCTTC.

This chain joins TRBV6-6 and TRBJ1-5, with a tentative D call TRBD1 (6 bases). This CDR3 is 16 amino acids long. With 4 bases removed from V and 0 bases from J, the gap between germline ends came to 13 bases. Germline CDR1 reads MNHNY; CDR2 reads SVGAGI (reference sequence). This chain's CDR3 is CASSSPGQNSNQPQHF. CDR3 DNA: TGTGCCAGCAGTTCGCCCGGACAGAATAGCAATCAGCCCCAGCATTTT.

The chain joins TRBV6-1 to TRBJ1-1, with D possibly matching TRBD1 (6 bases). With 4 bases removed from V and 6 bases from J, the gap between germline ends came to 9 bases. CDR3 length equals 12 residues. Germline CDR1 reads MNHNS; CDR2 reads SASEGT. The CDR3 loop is CASSATGSEAFF. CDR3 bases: TGTGCCAGCAGTGCTACAGGGTCTGAAGCTTTCTTT.

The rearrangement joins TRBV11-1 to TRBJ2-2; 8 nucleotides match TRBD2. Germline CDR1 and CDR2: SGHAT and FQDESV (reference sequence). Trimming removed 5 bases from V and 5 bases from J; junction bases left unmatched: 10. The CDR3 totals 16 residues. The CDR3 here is CASSKPRGAKTGELFF. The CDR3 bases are TGTGCCAGCAGCAAACCGCGGGGGGCCAAAACCGGGGAGCTGTTTTTT.

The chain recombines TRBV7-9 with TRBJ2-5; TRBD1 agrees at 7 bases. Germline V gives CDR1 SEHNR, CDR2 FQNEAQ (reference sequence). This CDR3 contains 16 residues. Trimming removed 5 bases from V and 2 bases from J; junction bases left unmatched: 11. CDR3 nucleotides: TGTGCCAGCAGCCCCAGGACAGGAGCTAAACAAGAGACCCAGTACTTC. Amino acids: CASSPRTGAKQETQYF.

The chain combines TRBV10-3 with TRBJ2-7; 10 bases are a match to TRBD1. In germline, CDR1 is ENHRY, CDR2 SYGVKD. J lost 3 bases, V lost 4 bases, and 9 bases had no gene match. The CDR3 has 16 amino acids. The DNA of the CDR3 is TGTGCCATCAGTGGAGAAGCCCGGGACAGGGGCTACGAGCAGTACTTC. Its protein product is CAISGEARDRGYEQYF.

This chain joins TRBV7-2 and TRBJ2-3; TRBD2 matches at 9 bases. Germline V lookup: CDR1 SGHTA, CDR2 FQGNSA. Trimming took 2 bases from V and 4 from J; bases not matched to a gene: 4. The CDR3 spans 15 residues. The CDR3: CASSLMGLASDTQYF. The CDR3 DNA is TGTGCCAGCAGCTTAATGGGACTAGCCTCAGATACGCAGTATTTT.

CDR3 nucleotide sequence: TGCGCCAGCAGCCCGGGACTAGCTCACAATGAGCAGTTCTTC. As protein: CASSPGLAHNEQFF. The V gene is TRBV4-1, the J gene TRBJ2-1; 9 bases align to TRBD2. Germline V lookup: CDR1 MGHRA, CDR2 YSYEKL. The CDR3 sequence is 14 residues long. The V and J ends lost 4 bases and 5 bases, in that order; junction bases with no gene match: 3.

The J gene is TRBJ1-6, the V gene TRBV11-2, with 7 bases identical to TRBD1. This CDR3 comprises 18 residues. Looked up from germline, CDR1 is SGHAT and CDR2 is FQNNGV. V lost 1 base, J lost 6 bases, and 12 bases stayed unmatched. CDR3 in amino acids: CASSLASQAGTANSPLHF. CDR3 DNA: TGTGCCAGCAGCTTAGCGTCCCAGGCCGGGACAGCTAATTCACCCCTCCACTTT.

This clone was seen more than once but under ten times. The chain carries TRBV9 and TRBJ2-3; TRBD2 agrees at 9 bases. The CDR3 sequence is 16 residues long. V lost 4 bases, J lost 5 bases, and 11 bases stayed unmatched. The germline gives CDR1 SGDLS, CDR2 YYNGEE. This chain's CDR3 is CASSSLLAGGQDTQYF. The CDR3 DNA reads TGTGCCAGCAGCTCACTCTTGGCGGGGGGGCAAGATACGCAGTATTTT.

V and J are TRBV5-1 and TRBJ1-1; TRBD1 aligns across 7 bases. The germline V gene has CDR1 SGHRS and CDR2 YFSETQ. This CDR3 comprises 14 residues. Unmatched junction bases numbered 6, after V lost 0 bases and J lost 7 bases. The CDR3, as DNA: TGCGCCAGCAGCTTGGAAAAGGGGGCCTTTGAAGCTTTCTTT. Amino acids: CASSLEKGAFEAFF.

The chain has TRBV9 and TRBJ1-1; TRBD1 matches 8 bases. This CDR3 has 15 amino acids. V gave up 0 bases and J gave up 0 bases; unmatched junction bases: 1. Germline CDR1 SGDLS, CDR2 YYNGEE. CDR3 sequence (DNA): TGTGCCAGCAGCGTAGAGGGACAGGTGAACACTGAAGCTTTCTTT. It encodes CASSVEGQVNTEAFF.

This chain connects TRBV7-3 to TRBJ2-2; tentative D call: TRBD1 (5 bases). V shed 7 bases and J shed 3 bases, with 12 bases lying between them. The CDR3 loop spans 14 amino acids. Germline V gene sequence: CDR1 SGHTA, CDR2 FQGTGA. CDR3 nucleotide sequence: TGTGCCAGCACCCTGGACACCTACACCGGGGAGCTGTTTTTT. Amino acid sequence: CASTLDTYTGELFF.

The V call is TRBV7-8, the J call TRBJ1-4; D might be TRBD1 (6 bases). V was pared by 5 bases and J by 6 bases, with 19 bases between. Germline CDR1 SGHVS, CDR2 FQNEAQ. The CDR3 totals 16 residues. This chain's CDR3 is CASSTPWEGEDEKLFF. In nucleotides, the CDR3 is TGTGCCAGCAGCACTCCATGGGAGGGGGAAGATGAAAAACTGTTTTTT.

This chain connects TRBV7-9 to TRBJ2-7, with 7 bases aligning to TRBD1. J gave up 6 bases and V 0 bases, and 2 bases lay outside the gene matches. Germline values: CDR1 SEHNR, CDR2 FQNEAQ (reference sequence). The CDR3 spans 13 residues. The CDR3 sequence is CASSLAPGGEQYF. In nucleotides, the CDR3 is TGTGCCAGCAGCTTAGCTCCAGGGGGCGAGCAGTACTTC.